This T cell receptor beta chain derives from a study of cytomegalovirus exposure and HLA in healthy donors (dated by TCRdb to between 2016 and 2019). With regard to the full study: According to an earlier analysis of 550 to 700 of the donors, about 179 million T cells yielded 117 million unique TCR beta sequences and less than 300 Gb of sequence data. On average, around 240,000 unique TCR beta nucleotide sequences were sequenced per donor among fewer than 500 genotyped donors of the cohort, with approximately 18% of those sequences being non-productive. In an earlier analysis of over 550 of the donors, high-throughput TCR beta sequencing was used to judge whether each TCR beta V gene segment behaved as functional or pseudogenic. An early release covering roughly 600 HLA-typed donors comprised about 300 gigabases of sequencing data and approximately 80 million unique TCR sequences. Donor age, sex, ethnicity and CMV serostatus were compiled alongside the repertoire data. Rather than using new phenotypic data, the later analysis identified candidate immune exposures from TCR beta sequences and from how often those sequences occurred across donors. Every repertoire in the discovery cohort had been generated on one and the same sequencing platform. In a later analysis, previously published TCR beta repertoires from about 670 donors were re-analyzed and high-resolution HLA genotyping was added so that TCR occurrence patterns could be studied. Typing coverage varied by locus: about 620-640 donors for A, B, C, DRB1 and DQB1; roughly 560 for DQA1; 600 to 610 for DPA1; some 470 for DPB1. Besides the first cohort of about 730 subjects, a separate validation cohort made up of 120 different subjects was used. The study profiled the T cell repertoires of 500 to 800 subjects by immunosequencing and related them to cytomegalovirus serostatus. Class I and class II HLA loci were covered by the typing at four-digit resolution. In a later genetic analysis, genome-wide SNP genotypes for about three fifths of the roughly 670 donors were used, and that subset was treated as a discovery cohort. Roughly five DR-DQ haplotypes were handled as single units for association and clustering, since linkage in the cohort was strong. Among the approximately 400 genotyped donors, around 81% belonged to the genetic ancestry cluster associated with self-reported Caucasian donors. The aim of the study was to test whether cataloging public T cell receptors could identify signatures of past pathogen exposure. To predict cytomegalovirus infection status, the study brought together high-throughput TCR immunosequencing, statistical association of individual TCRs with disease status, and machine learning. Overall study outcomes, separate from this receptor: At a false discovery rate of 0.05, a later analysis linked roughly 17,000 TCR beta sequences to specific HLA alleles. Linkage disequilibrium might explain the correlated functional status among segregating V segments, but an unknown experimental factor could not be ruled out. According to a later analysis, most CMV-associated TCR beta chains appeared to be HLA-restricted, and the HLA associations seemed to be driven largely by CMV exposure. In a later genetic analysis, fewer N-insertions in productive TCRs were reported among donors in an Asian-associated ancestry cluster than the roughly 640-donor mean. A cluster of highly shared sequence variants was judged likely to represent a technical artifact of the sequencing pipeline. A further reported finding was that TCR beta sequences accurately predicted the HLA-A and HLA-B alleles for most subjects in the first cohort. In a later analysis, the rate of TCR association differed among HLA loci, with DRB1 alleles having the most associated TCRs and HLA-C alleles having the fewest. In a later analysis, several top co-occurrence clusters were reported to appear linked to parvovirus B19, influenza, CMV and Epstein-Barr virus. A later analysis found that HLA-associated TCR beta chains were more clonally expanded and had lower generation probabilities than equally common non-associated chains. This cohort had only TCR beta chains sequenced, and the lack of alpha or paired-chain data limited which features could be detected. Presence/absence analyses assumed roughly uniform sequencing depth across donors, an assumption that may not hold. Assigning TCR associations to individual alleles was difficult when HLA alleles, especially DR and DQ, strongly co-occurred. The classifier was reported to diagnose cytomegalovirus status with high specificity and sensitivity in both the original and validation cohorts. The study listed 150 to 200 TCR beta chains as associated with cytomegalovirus. V-gene and J-gene trimming of TCR beta chains was associated with a missense DCLRE1C variant in a later genetic analysis, and the association was replicated in an independent cohort. Because HLA typing was missing for some donors at each locus, association tests included only the typed subset. Because the 87-base-pair reads could not distinguish some IMGT-functional V segments, including TRBV6-2 and TRBV6-3, those segments were excluded. The authors suggested that the approach could potentially be generalized to other disease states and immunological phenotypes. Over 15 rarely observed V segments, including chromosome 9 orphons, were excluded from the earlier analysis of about 610 of the donors because counts were too low. The only immune exposure information available for the cohort was CMV serostatus. While some public TCRs were present in many individuals, most TCR sequences turned up only very rarely across donors. Three of the identified cytomegalovirus-associated TCR beta chains were confirmed in vitro to be specific for cytomegalovirus antigens. In an earlier analysis of about 550 of the donors, most TCR beta V segments were observed in productive rearrangements about 87% or about 30% of the time, broadly matching IMGT annotations.

Library preparation was by the immunoSEQ multiplex PCR assay. For the multiplex PCR, a mixture combining 60 forward primers for TCR Vbeta segments and 13 reverse primers for TCR Jbeta segments was used. The CDR3 region of rearranged TCR beta genes was amplified from genomic DNA by a multiplex PCR assay. On the Illumina HiSeq System, the amplified TCR beta libraries were sequenced as 87-base-pair reads. In the authors' own workflow: A later analysis tallied roughly 76 million unique TCR beta chains across the 610 or so repertoires, and some 10 million of those chains were shared by two or more donors. Raw reads were error-corrected and collapsed into unique sequences by a nearest-neighbor algorithm in which closely related sequences were merged to remove PCR and sequencing errors. Alignment of CDR3 sequences to IMGT reference sequences was used to assign V, D and J gene segments. For a sequence to be retained, at least a six-nucleotide match to both a V gene segment and a J gene segment was required. A rearrangement counted as productive if the CDR3 had no stop codons and remained in frame with V and J, and every other rearrangement counted as non-productive. Following IMGT convention, CDR3 was defined as the stretch from the second conserved V-encoded cysteine to the conserved J-encoded phenylalanine. The earlier analysis of fewer than 750 of the donors excluded sequences that lacked an unambiguous match to a single V gene segment. In an earlier analysis of a few hundred of the donors, a V segment was called functional when productive rearrangements were above 56.7%, and segregating when the standard deviation between donors exceeded 5%. A statistical classification framework was built to diagnose cytomegalovirus status from the catalog of TCR beta chain sequences. V and J gene assignment, in a later analysis, came from comparing TCR nucleotide sequences with IMGT/GENE-DB human TR gene sequences. In a later analysis, CDR3 sequences and most-parsimonious VDJ recombination scenarios were assigned using the TCRdist pipeline. A later analysis defined each TCR beta chain by its CDR3 amino acid sequence plus V-gene family, and excluded reads lacking a unique V-gene family. To address suspected cross-contamination and a sequencing artifact, a later analysis removed 592 highly shared, low-generation-probability nucleotide sequences. In a later analysis, a clonal expansion index was calculated for each public chain from normalized within-repertoire ranks of inferred template counts. A later analysis computed generation probabilities with a VDJ recombination model fitted to out-of-frame rearrangements, and checked the results against IGoR. Hypergeometric tests were used in a later analysis to score TCR-TCR, TCR-HLA and TCR-CMV co-occurrence, with a repertoire-size bias correction applied to the TCR pairs. To estimate false discovery rates, a later analysis permuted the HLA or CMV assignments 20 times. In a later analysis, co-occurring TCRs were grouped with DBSCAN, and TCRdist sequence similarity was added when clustering was performed within HLA-allele-positive subsets. Repertoires with fewer than 30,000 or more than 120,000 public chains were left out of co-occurrence clustering, as were about 5 repertoires with anomalous nucleotide sharing. TCRdb provides this immuneACCESS table in a form limited to in-frame rearrangements. Some clones are lacking; in checked studies, under half of them reflect an unresolved V gene, and why the rest are absent is not known. For V, J and clone size, that table is used; D and trimming come from the DNA. Counted in this sample were 150,000 to 200,000 clones; 65% to 70% of them appeared once. The top ten hold just under 4.5% of the sample.

In total, about 650 healthy bone marrow donors made up the cohort. Cohort members were all nominally healthy when sampled, although unrecorded immune exposures were likely present. The donor was CMV seropositive and belonged to the group of 250 to 350 seropositive cohort members. Every donor gave a peripheral blood sample, and the peripheral blood mononuclear cells from that sample were used for TCR beta sequencing. Genomic DNA extraction from the blood cell samples was performed with the Qiagen DNeasy Blood Extraction Kit. V gives up 6 bases and J gives up 0 bases, and the segment between their germline ends measures 14 bases. From the germline V gene (reference sequence), CDR1 is MNHEY and CDR2 is SMNVEV. Counted from cysteine to phenylalanine, this CDR3 has 15 amino acids. Left in the record is the CDR3 DNA by itself, 45 bases read in frame from the first base. A note on this clone: Which antigen it targets is not known. No quality values exist for individual bases; no much larger clone is one base distant.

The source of this sequence is a woman aged 18-29 years in good health and CMV-seropositive. The sequence joins TRBV27 to TRBJ1-1, and TRBD1 may be the D gene, going by 5 matching bases. The specimen was PBMCs. The CDR3 reads as follows: CASSGRQSVNTEAFF. The DNA reads TGTGCCAGCAGCGGTAGACAGTCCGTGAACACTGAAGCTTTCTTT.